The next 17 T cell receptor beta chains were all read from a single sample in a study of cytomegalovirus exposure and HLA in healthy donors. Sequencing was performed with immunoSEQ multiplex PCR; in TCRdb, only in-frame clones are kept and a portion is missing. The sample contains a few hundred thousand clones, approximately 90% of which appear only once. Sequencing was performed on PBMCs. These receptor sequences come from a woman younger than 30 in good health and CMV-seronegative.

The count of this clone is one. The V gene is TRBV21-1, the J gene TRBJ2-7; TRBD1 was called by the table and not checked on the DNA. TRBV21-1 is listed as a pseudogene. CDR3 size: 13 residues. The CDR3: CASSRQQRYEQYF. CDR3 in DNA: TGTGCCAGCAGCAGGCAACAAAGATACGAGCAGTACTTC.

This sequence joins TRBV5-4 and TRBJ2-7; 12 bases match TRBD1. Trimming cost V 3 bases and J 0 bases; bases outside gene matches: 10. CDR1 SGHNT and CDR2 YYREEE come from the germline V gene (reference sequence). The CDR3 runs to 18 residues. The CDR3 is CASSSDGTGGSNSYEQYF. Written as DNA, the CDR3 is TGTGCCAGCAGCTCAGACGGGACAGGGGGCTCCAACTCCTACGAGCAGTACTTC.

V and J are TRBV4-2 and TRBJ2-3, with D possibly being TRBD2 (6 bases). Germline CDR1 is LGHNA and CDR2 is YNFKEQ. The ends were cut back, 1 base at V and 3 bases at J, with 20 bases in the middle. The CDR3 runs 18 residues. The CDR3 DNA reads TGTGCCAGCAGCCAAGTCCCCGGGGAGGTTTCCAAAACAGATACGCAGTATTTT. Translated, it gives CASSQVPGEVSKTDTQYF.

V and J are TRBV2 and TRBJ2-7; TRBD2 might be the D (5 bases). This CDR3 region has 12 residues. Germline CDR1 and CDR2: SNHLY and FYNNEI. Between the trimmed V and J ends, which lost 7 bases and 3 bases, there was a span of 10 bases. The CDR3: CASTAVSYEQYF. CDR3 DNA: TGTGCCAGCACAGCGGTTAGCTACGAGCAGTACTTC.

The chain employs TRBV7-8 and TRBJ1-5, with 7 nucleotides matching TRBD1. From germline, CDR1 is SGHVS and CDR2 FQNEAQ. V shed 1 base, J shed 5 bases, and the junction held 14 bases outside the gene matches. The CDR3 spans 18 residues. The CDR3 nucleotides are TGTGCCAGCAGCTTAGGGGCTGTGTTTAGGGACAGCTATCAGCCCCAGCATTTT. Its protein is CASSLGAVFRDSYQPQHF. The whole variable domain, remainder taken from reference TRBV7-8 and TRBJ1-5, is GAGVSQSPRYKVAKRGQDVALRCDPISGHVSLFWYQQALGQGPEFLTYFQNEAQLDKSGLPSDRFFAERPEGSVSTLKIQRTQQEDSAVYLCASSLGAVFRDSYQPQHFGDGTRLSIL.

This chain connects TRBV6-5 to TRBJ2-7; tentatively, D is TRBD2 (5 bases). V lost 6 bases to trimming and J lost 6 bases, with 12 bases between them. The CDR3 runs 12 residues. Germline-derived CDR1 and CDR2 are MNHEY and SVGAGI. Written as DNA, the CDR3 is TGTGCCAGCAGGCCGACTATGGGCGAGCAGTACTTC. This codes for CASRPTMGEQYF.

There are a few counts of this clone. The rearrangement uses TRBV7-2 and TRBJ2-2, with D unresolved. Trimming removed 1 base at V and 6 bases at J, with 9 bases between. CDR3 length: 14 residues. Germline-derived CDR1 and CDR2 are SGHTA and FQGNSA. CDR3 nucleotides: TGTGCCAGCAGCTTAGGTTCTTTCTCCGGGGAGCTGTTTTTT. This sequence encodes CASSLGSFSGELFF. The variable domain in full, completed from reference TRBV7-2 and TRBJ2-2, reads GAGVSQSPSNKVTEKGKDVELRCDPISGHTALYWYRQSLGQGLEFLIYFQGNSAPDKSGLPSDRFSAERTGGSVSTLTIQRTQQEDSAVYLCASSLGSFSGELFFGEGSRLTVL.

The V gene is TRBV9, the J gene TRBJ1-2; 8 bases fit TRBD1. CDR1 is SGDLS and CDR2 is YYNGEE in the germline V gene. The CDR3 is 16 amino acids. The ends lost 0 bases at V and 5 bases at J; junction bases unmatched: 9. The CDR3 bases are TGTGCCAGCAGCGTAGACGGGCAGGGGGCGGGATATGGCTACACCTTC. Translated: CASSVDGQGAGYGYTF.

This chain uses TRBV5-4 with TRBJ1-1; TRBD1 agrees at 12 bases. V shed 1 base and J 4 bases; nucleotides not matched to a gene: 5. The CDR3 totals 16 residues. Germline V gene data show CDR1 as SGHNT and CDR2 as YYREEE (reference sequence). CDR3 sequence (DNA): TGTGCCAGCAGCTTGACGGGACAGGGGGCCGGCACTGAAGCTTTCTTT. Its protein product is CASSLTGQGAGTEAFF.

This rearrangement joins TRBV5-1 to TRBJ2-2; 7 nucleotides align to TRBD1. J lost 0 bases, V lost 7 bases, and 9 bases had no gene match. Germline assignment: CDR1 SGHRS and CDR2 YFSETQ. The CDR3 loop spans 16 amino acids. CDR3 sequence reads: CASGRDGTANTGELFF. The CDR3 nucleotides read TGCGCCAGCGGGCGTGACGGGACAGCGAACACCGGGGAGCTGTTTTTT.

This rearrangement joins TRBV4-3 to TRBJ2-2; TRBD2 matches at 8 bases. From germline, CDR1 is LGHNA and CDR2 YSLEER. The length of the CDR3 is 16 residues. The junction had 2 bases not matched to a gene; V was cut back by 1 base and J by 1 base. The CDR3 region has the DNA TGCGCCAGCAGCCAAGGGACTAGCAGGAACACCGGGGAGCTGTTTTTT. This gives the protein CASSQGTSRNTGELFF.

The V gene is TRBV5-1, the J gene TRBJ2-7; 8 bases map to TRBD1. Germline V gene sequence: CDR1 SGHRS, CDR2 YFSETQ. V shed 2 bases, J shed 0 bases, and the junction held 4 bases outside the gene matches. CDR3 size: 15 residues. CDR3 DNA: TGCGCCAGCAGCTTTGGAGACAGGGGCTCCTACGAGCAGTACTTC. Protein sequence: CASSFGDRGSYEQYF.

The chain employs TRBV5-1 and TRBJ2-2, with TRBD2 as a possible D gene (5 bases). The CDR3 is 15 residues long. The germline V gene has CDR1 SGHRS and CDR2 YFSETQ. The germline V and J ends were trimmed by 2 bases and 0 bases, with 8 bases remaining between them. The CDR3 protein is CASSFRAANTGELFF. For the CDR3, the DNA is TGCGCCAGCAGCTTCCGAGCGGCGAACACCGGGGAGCTGTTTTTT.

The rearrangement joins TRBV4-3 to TRBJ2-7, with D maybe TRBD2 (6 bases). CDR3 size: 15 residues. V gave up 5 bases and J gave up 2 bases, with 16 bases separating them. The germline gives CDR1 LGHNA, CDR2 YSLEER. The CDR3 sequence is CASSYQAEGTYEQYF. The CDR3 DNA sequence: TGCGCCAGCAGCTACCAGGCGGAGGGGACCTACGAGCAGTACTTC.

V is TRBV5-6 and J is TRBJ2-1; TRBD1 matches at 7 bases. Germline V gene lookup returns CDR1 SGHDT and CDR2 YYEEEE. V dropped 2 bases and J dropped 10; count of bases not matched to a gene: 3. This CDR3 is 12 amino acids long. CDR3 protein: CASSLGGGEQFF. The DNA of the CDR3 is TGTGCCAGCAGCTTAGGGGGCGGGGAGCAGTTCTTC.

This clone was detected only a few times. This chain links TRBV18 with TRBJ1-5; no clear D. The V and J ends lost 3 bases and 5 bases respectively, with 8 bases between them. Germline CDR1 KGHSH, CDR2 LQKENI. The CDR3 is 13 amino acids. CDR3 nucleotide sequence: TGTGCCAGCTCACCTCTAACTGATCAGCCCCAGCATTTT. Amino acids: CASSPLTDQPQHF.

In regard to this clone: The identical CDR3 is also encoded by other nucleotide sequences in the sample. V usage is TRBV28 and J usage is TRBJ2-7; the match to TRBD1 covers 8 bases. This CDR3 spans 15 amino acids. J gave up 0 bases and V 5 bases, and 6 bases lay outside the gene matches. Germline CDR1 and CDR2: MDHEN and SYDVKM. CDR3 in DNA: TGTGCCAGCAGTGGGGGACAGGCGAGCTCCTACGAGCAGTACTTC. It yields the protein CASSGGQASSYEQYF.